The T cell receptor beta chain under discussion was sequenced for a study of CD8+CD57+ T cells in acquired aplastic anemia. The study, taken as a whole, reports: CD8+ Simpson's diversity showed no significant patient-control difference.

Genomic DNA templated the TCR beta VDJ and CDR3 profiling. TCRdb reprocessed the reads via MiXCR and lists one record per CDR3 protein. The repertoire holds approximately 250,000 distinct CDR3 sequences, 82% seen once, with approximately 40% in the top ten. Previously, flow cytometry had revealed CD8+CD57+ cell expansion in the patients chosen for sequencing. Germline assignment: CDR1 SNHLY and CDR2 FYNNEI. The CDR3 totals 17 residues. Trimming stripped 7 bases from V and 8 bases from J, with 29 bases between. Worth noting for this clonotype: Its antigen is still unknown.

The chain recombines TRBV2 with TRBJ1-2; D unresolved. The sequence was collected from a human donor with aplastic anemia. Sample: sorted CD4+, CD8+, or CD8+CD57+ T cells (not recorded which) from PBMCs. CDR3 sequence: CASTNPFKGHVDEGYTF. In DNA form, the CDR3 reads TGTGCCAGCACCAACCCGTTTAAGGGCCACGTTGATGAGGGCTACACCTTC.